These 8 T cell receptor beta chains were sequenced from one sample in a study of post-analysis software for immune sequencing data. General study results and limits: Patients had higher frequencies than controls of five TRBV segments, including TRBV5-6, TRBV5-1 and TRBV20-1.

For these TCRs, the target antigens are not known. TCR beta cDNA libraries had unique molecular identifiers. TCRdb recomputed calls from the PCR reads with MiXCR, one row per CDR3 protein. This repertoire shows roughly 800,000 distinct CDR3 sequences, about 32% found once; its top ten account for around 0.56%. The sequencing input was blood. The source of these receptors is a girl aged 5 to 17 with multiple sclerosis.

This chain connects TRBV20-1 to TRBJ1-6, with TRBD1 matching 10 bases. Germline V gene data show CDR1 as DFQATT and CDR2 as SNEGSKA (reference sequence). The length of the CDR3 is 15 residues. J lost 14 bases, V lost 5 bases, and 15 bases had no gene match. CDR3 sequence: CSAGGLRDRGGALHF. The CDR3 DNA follows: TGCAGTGCTGGGGGGCTCAGGGACAGGGGTGGAGCCCTCCACTTT.

This clonotype was counted between two and nine times. The J gene is TRBJ2-7, the V gene TRBV9, with TRBD2 as a possible D gene (5 bases). V dropped 0 bases and J dropped 1 base, with 11 bases sitting between them. The CDR3 is made up of 15 amino acids. CDR1 and CDR2 (germline): SGDLS, YYNGEE. CDR3 bases: TGTGCCAGCAGCGTAGAGAGCGGCCCTTCCTACGAGCAGTACTTC. It translates to CASSVESGPSYEQYF.

This clonotype came up a few times. V and J are TRBV10-3 and TRBJ1-2; TRBD1 matches at 9 bases. Losses at the gene ends were 0 bases for V and 6 bases for J; bases not matched to a gene: 11. Germline CDR1 is ENHRY and CDR2 is SYGVKD. CDR3 length: 17 residues. CDR3 sequence reads: CAISESTLRTGADGYTF. The CDR3 nucleotides are TGTGCCATCAGTGAGTCGACTCTGAGGACAGGGGCTGATGGCTACACCTTC.

This clonotype turned up a few times. The CDR3 is CASSPLRLDHYGYTF. As DNA, the CDR3 is TGTGCCAGCAGTCCCCTGAGGCTCGACCACTATGGCTACACCTTC. V usage is TRBV6-5 and J usage is TRBJ1-2; D gene uncertain. V was clipped by 5 bases and J by 3 bases, with 16 bases between them. Germline V gene sequence: CDR1 MNHEY, CDR2 SVGAGI. CDR3 length equals 15 residues.

A few counts support this clonotype. CDR3 protein: CSVEGEQTYNEQFF. In DNA form, the CDR3 reads TGCAGCGTTGAAGGGGAGCAGACCTACAATGAGCAGTTCTTC. V usage is TRBV29-1 and J usage is TRBJ2-1, with D perhaps TRBD2 (5 bases). Trimming took 1 base from V and 2 from J, leaving 9 bases between them. The CDR3 consists of 14 residues. The germline V gene has CDR1 SQVTM and CDR2 ANQGSEA.

This clonotype turned up a few times. The chain links TRBV29-1 to TRBJ1-2, with a possible D match to TRBD1 (5 bases). The V gene's germline CDR1 is SQVTM and CDR2 ANQGSEA. The CDR3 loop spans 12 amino acids. Trimming pared 7 bases from V and 1 base from J, leaving 10 bases between. The CDR3 coding sequence is TGCAGCGGTGTTGGGGGTAACTATGGCTACACCTTC. Its translation: CSGVGGNYGYTF.

In its sample, this clonotype was seen a few times. The rearrangement joins TRBV2 to TRBJ2-3, with 11 positions matching TRBD2. Trimming cost V 4 bases and J 2 bases; bases outside gene matches: 5. Germline loops: CDR1 SNHLY, CDR2 FYNNEI. There are 16 residues in the CDR3. CDR3 loop: CASSVTTSGDTDTQYF. In DNA form, the CDR3 reads TGTGCCAGCAGTGTGACGACTAGCGGGGACACAGATACGCAGTATTTT.

The gene calls are TRBV14 and TRBJ1-1; 9 positions match TRBD1. The CDR3 length is 13 residues. In germline, CDR1 is SGHDN, CDR2 FVKESK. J lost 10 bases, V lost 3 bases, and 6 bases had no gene match. Here the CDR3 reads CASSQTGGVGAFF. The DNA for the CDR3 is TGTGCCAGCAGCCAGACAGGGGGTGTAGGAGCTTTCTTT. The full variable domain, rest sourced from reference TRBV14 and TRBJ1-1, is EAGVTQFPSHSVIEKGQTVTLRCDPISGHDNLYWYRRVMGKEIKFLLHFVKESKQDESGMPNNRFLAERTGGTYSTLKVQPAELEDSGVYFCASSQTGGVGAFFGQGTRLTVV.